The rows below give T cell receptor beta chains drawn from one sample of a study of cytomegalovirus exposure and HLA in healthy donors. The repertoire was sequenced with immunoSEQ multiplex PCR; TCRdb's copy has only in-frame clones and lacks some. The table shows approximately 110,000 clones, with 78% occurring only once. The sample consisted of PBMCs. The receptor set was obtained from a man aged 30 to 39 in good health and CMV-seronegative. Both conserved end residues are part of each CDR3. D genes are given only for firm matches. Only some rows state a clone size, as once, few, many or a class for expanded clones.

size,D,J,V,DNA,CDR3
.,TRBD2,TRBJ2-5,TRBV7-9,TGTGCCAGCAGTTCGGGACTAGCGGGGCAAGAGACCCAGTACTTC,CASSSGLAGQETQYF
few,.,TRBJ1-5,TRBV4-1,TGCGCCAGCAGCCAAGAACCTAGGGGAAATCAGCCCCAGCATTTT,CASSQEPRGNQPQHF
.,.,TRBJ2-7,TRBV9,TGTGCCAGCAGCGTCGCCTCCGGGGGACGCCTCTACGAGCAGTACTTC,CASSVASGGRLYEQYF
.,TRBD1,TRBJ1-1,TRBV27,TGTGCCAGCAGACAGGGGAGGACTGAAGCTTTCTTT,CASRQGRTEAFF
.,.,TRBJ2-3,TRBV7-2,TGTGCCAGCAGGGACTCTCGGGGTGCAGATACGCAGTATTTT,CASRDSRGADTQYF
.,.,TRBJ2-7,TRBV4-1,TGCGCCAGCAGCGGGCAGACCTACGAGCAGTACTTC,CASSGQTYEQYF
.,.,TRBJ2-5,TRBV5-1,TGCGCCAGCAGCTTGGGCGGGACTCAAGAGACCCAGTACTTC,CASSLGGTQETQYF
.,.,TRBJ1-5,TRBV6-5,TGTGCCAGCAGTTTCCCCCGAGGGCCCCAGCATTTT,CASSFPRGPQHF
.,.,TRBJ1-5,TRBV28,TGTGCCAGCAGTTTGTATAGCAATCAGCCCCAGCATTTT,CASSLYSNQPQHF
.,.,TRBJ1-1,TRBV30,TGTGCCTGGAGCCTCCTTGGGGGGACTGAAGCTTTCTTT,CAWSLLGGTEAFF
.,TRBD1,TRBJ1-1,TRBV5-5,TGTGCCAGCAGCTTGCAGGGGGTGAACACTGAAGCTTTCTTT,CASSLQGVNTEAFF
.,.,TRBJ2-7,TRBV7-8,TGTGCCAGCAGCTTATCCGGACTAATGCCCTACGAGCAGTACTTC,CASSLSGLMPYEQYF
.,.,TRBJ1-2,TRBV5-1,TGCGCCAGCAGTGTAGGAGGGAGCTATGGCTACACCTTC,CASSVGGSYGYTF
.,.,TRBJ2-1,TRBV5-1,TGCGCCAGCAGCTTGGAGGCTAGCAGCACCTACAATGAGCAGTTCTTC,CASSLEASSTYNEQFF
.,.,TRBJ1-3,TRBV5-1,TGCGCCAGCAGCTTGGACAGGGCTGGAAACACCATATATTTT,CASSLDRAGNTIYF
few,.,TRBJ2-1,TRBV28,TGTGCCAGCAGTTTATGGCTACCACCCATACCTTCCCAATACAATGAGCAGTTCTTC,CASSLWLPPIPSQYNEQFF
.,.,TRBJ1-5,TRBV7-2,TGTGCCGGCAGCGCCATTAATACGGGGCAGCCCCAGCATTTT,CAGSAINTGQPQHF
.,TRBD2,TRBJ2-1,TRBV14,TGTGCCAGCAGCCAAGATGGGACTAGCGGGGCGACCTTCTCCTACAATGAGCAGTTCTTC,CASSQDGTSGATFSYNEQFF
.,.,TRBJ2-5,TRBV29-1,TGCAGCGTTGAAGGAGGTTTCAGCGAGACCCAGTACTTC,CSVEGGFSETQYF
.,.,TRBJ2-3,TRBV2,TGTGCCAGCAGTGAAGGTTTGGCAGACAACACAGATACGCAGTATTTT,CASSEGLADNTDTQYF
.,.,TRBJ1-5,TRBV10-2,TGCGCCAGCAGCCCATCGGACAGTGGTTATCAGCCCCAGCATTTT,CASSPSDSGYQPQHF
.,.,TRBJ2-2,TRBV2,TGTGCCAGCAAACAGGACACCGGGGAGCTGTTTTTT,CASKQDTGELFF
.,.,TRBJ2-3,TRBV5-4,TGTGCCAGCAGCTTGGTGGCTAGCGTTGCAGATACGCAGTATTTT,CASSLVASVADTQYF
.,TRBD1,TRBJ1-4,TRBV5-1,TGCGCCAGCAGCTTTGGGACAGGGGAAGTTGCTAATGAAAAACTGTTTTTT,CASSFGTGEVANEKLFF
.,.,TRBJ1-5,TRBV5-4,TGTGCCAGCAGCCCCAGGACGGGGATCGATCAGCCCCAGCATTTT,CASSPRTGIDQPQHF
.,.,TRBJ1-2,TRBV9,TGTGCCGGAAAACAGGAGTATGGCTACACCTTC,CAGKQEYGYTF
few,TRBD1,TRBJ1-1,TRBV29-1,TGCAGCGCGGGACAGACTGACACTGAAGCTTTCTTT,CSAGQTDTEAFF
.,.,TRBJ2-1,TRBV7-9,TGTGCCAGCACCCTACCAGGGTCTGGAGTAGGGCAGTTCTTC,CASTLPGSGVGQFF
once,.,TRBJ1-2,TRBV11-2,TGTGCCAGCCTGGGGGAGGGCTATGGCTACACCTTC,CASLGEGYGYTF
few,TRBD1,TRBJ1-1,TRBV10-3,TGTGCCATCAGTGAGACAGGGGGTTCCACTGAAGCTTTCTTT,CAISETGGSTEAFF
.,.,TRBJ1-5,TRBV15,TGTGCCACCAGCAGGACGGACAGAAATAATCAGCCCCAGCATTTT,CATSRTDRNNQPQHF
.,TRBD2,TRBJ2-1,TRBV2,TGTGCCAGCAGTGTATACGGGAGGGCATCTCGTGAGCAGTTCTTC,CASSVYGRASREQFF
.,.,TRBJ1-1,TRBV4-3,TGCGCCAGCGGTCCCAAGACAGAGAACACTGAAGCTTTCTTT,CASGPKTENTEAFF
.,.,TRBJ2-7,TRBV18,TGTGCCAGCTCACCCCCCCAGACCTACGAGCAGTACTTC,CASSPPQTYEQYF
.,.,TRBJ2-7,TRBV6-5,TGTGCCAGCAGCCTCACTCGGTTCGAGCAGTACTTC,CASSLTRFEQYF
.,TRBD1,TRBJ2-3,TRBV7-9,TGTGCCAGCAGTTCCCCGCCTGGGACAGGGGGCCTCGCAGATACGCAGTATTTT,CASSSPPGTGGLADTQYF
few,TRBD1,TRBJ1-6,TRBV5-1,TGCGCCAGCAGCCTTCAGGGGGCACTGGGTTCACCCCTCCACTTT,CASSLQGALGSPLHF
.,.,TRBJ2-1,TRBV19,TGTGCCAGTAGCTTTAAACCCCAAGGGAGAGGGTACAATGAGCAGTTCTTC,CASSFKPQGRGYNEQFF